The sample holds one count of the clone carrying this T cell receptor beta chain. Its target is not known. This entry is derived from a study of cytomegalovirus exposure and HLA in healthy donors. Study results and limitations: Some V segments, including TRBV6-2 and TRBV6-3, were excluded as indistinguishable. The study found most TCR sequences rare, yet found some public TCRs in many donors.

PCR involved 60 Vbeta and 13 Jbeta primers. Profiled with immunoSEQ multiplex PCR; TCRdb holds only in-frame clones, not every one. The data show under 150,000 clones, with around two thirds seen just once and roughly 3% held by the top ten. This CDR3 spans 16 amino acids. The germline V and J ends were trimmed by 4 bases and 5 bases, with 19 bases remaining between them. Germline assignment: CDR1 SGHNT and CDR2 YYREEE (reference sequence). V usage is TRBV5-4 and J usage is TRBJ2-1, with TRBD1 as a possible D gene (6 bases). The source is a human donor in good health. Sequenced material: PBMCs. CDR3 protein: CASSKQGWERHNEQFF. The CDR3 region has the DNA TGTGCCAGCAGCAAACAGGGTTGGGAAAGGCACAATGAGCAGTTCTTC.